This T cell receptor (beta chain) comes out of a study of PD-1 blockade in classical Hodgkin lymphoma. Findings and limits, study-wide: Why the repertoires differ is still unclear, perhaps disease activity or prior therapy. Reports described newly diagnosed patients as having lower baseline TCR diversity than healthy donors.

On this clone itself: What it recognizes is unknown.

Produced via immunoSEQ multiplex PCR; TCRdb's table is partial and in-frame only. The sample holds tens of thousands of clones, approximately 95% seen once. Time point described: newly diagnosed, previously untreated cHL patient sample. V was shortened by 7 bases and J by 1 base, with 11 bases between the two germline ends. CDR3 length: 14 residues. Germline CDR1 is MNHNY and CDR2 is SVGAGI (reference sequence). The J gene is TRBJ1-5, the V gene TRBV6-6; the D gene is possibly TRBD1 (6 bases). The source of this sequence is a human donor with classical Hodgkin lymphoma. Sequencing was performed on peripheral blood mononuclear cells (PBMCs). The CDR3 bases are TGTGCCAGCACCAGAACAGGGAGCAATCAGCCCCAGCATTTT. It encodes CASTRTGSNQPQHF.